The 2 T cell receptor beta chains presented below share a single source sample, sequenced in a study of Graves' ophthalmopathy and Graves' hyperthyroidism. The authors amplified TCR beta CDR3 regions from RNA transcripts. First-round RT-PCR relied on HTBI primers, and a second-round multiplex PCR came next. TCRdb reanalysed the multiplex PCR reads using MiXCR and keeps one entry per CDR3 protein. The table has about 400,000 distinct CDR3 sequences, around 16% seen once. The sequenced sample was peripheral blood. The receptors derive from a woman aged 18-30 years with Graves' ophthalmopathy.

This clonotype was counted many times. The chain employs TRBV30 and TRBJ1-5; no firm D call. The CDR3 contains 13 residues. The V and J ends lost 1 base and 0 bases respectively, with 4 bases between them. Germline V gene data show CDR1 as GTSNPN and CDR2 as SVGIG (reference sequence). The CDR3 protein is CAWSGPSNQPQHF. The DNA of the CDR3 is TGTGCCTGGAGTGGACCTAGCAATCAGCCCCAGCATTTT.

This clonotype showed up many times. The V and J genes are TRBV29-1 and TRBJ1-2; D ambiguous. Germline lookup yields CDR1 SQVTM and CDR2 ANQGSEA. The ends were cut back, 5 bases at V and 4 bases at J, with 11 bases in the middle. The CDR3 spans 12 residues. The CDR3 DNA sequence: TGCAGCGTTAAGCTAAGTTCCTATGGCTACACCTTC. Amino acid sequence: CSVKLSSYGYTF.